The 8 T cell receptor beta chains listed next were all sequenced from one sample in a study of blood T cell repertoires in COVID-19. Sequenced by immunoSEQ multiplex PCR; TCRdb stores in-frame clones only, minus some. The profile covers under 200,000 clones, with 70% to 85% appearing a single time and 9.8% taken by the ten largest. Sample: peripheral blood. The receptors were gathered from a woman of 80 years or more with acute or convalescent COVID-19.

The chain has TRBV18 and TRBJ2-4; D unresolved. Germline CDR1 is KGHSH and CDR2 is LQKENI. With 0 bases removed from V and 6 bases from J, the gap between germline ends came to 12 bases. The CDR3 contains 15 residues. CDR3 protein: CASSPPSPPRNIQYF. CDR3 nucleotide sequence: TGTGCCAGCTCACCACCTAGTCCCCCGAGAAACATTCAGTACTTC.

The J gene is TRBJ2-5, the V gene TRBV5-6; maybe TRBD2 (6 bases). The CDR3 is made up of 15 amino acids. CDR1 is SGHDT, CDR2 YYEEEE, per germline. V was trimmed by 0 bases and J by 1 base, leaving 10 bases between them. CDR3 loop: CASSLAGTVQETQYF. CDR3 DNA: TGTGCCAGCAGCTTGGCAGGGACTGTCCAAGAGACCCAGTACTTC. The full variable domain, its missing parts supplied by reference TRBV5-6 and TRBJ2-5, is DAGVTQSPTHLIKTRGQQVTLRCSPKSGHDTVSWYQQALGQGPQFIFQYYEEEERQRGNFPDRFSGHQFPNYSSELNVNALLLGDSALYLCASSLAGTVQETQYFGPGTRLLVL.

This chain uses TRBV7-2 with TRBJ2-2, with 7 bases fitting TRBD2. This CDR3 region has 16 residues. The trim removed 1 base at V and 2 bases at J, leaving 4 bases unmatched. Per germline, CDR1 SGHTA and CDR2 FQGNSA. DNA for the CDR3: TGTGCCAGCAGCTTAGAGGGCGGGGGTAACACCGGGGAGCTGTTTTTT. Protein sequence: CASSLEGGGNTGELFF.

The table lists this clone with a count of one. The gene calls are TRBV10-3 and TRBJ1-6; weak D call: TRBD1 (6 bases). Germline-derived CDR1 and CDR2 are ENHRY and SYGVKD. This CDR3 is 14 amino acids long. Trimming shortened V by 8 bases and J by 9 bases, and 17 bases separated the two germline ends. The CDR3 sequence: CAIATGGLFSPLHF. The CDR3 coding sequence is TGTGCCATCGCTACCGGGGGGCTTTTTTCACCCCTCCACTTT.

The chain links TRBV24-1 to TRBJ1-2, with 12 bases lining up with TRBD1. Germline V gene sequence: CDR1 KGHDR, CDR2 SFDVKD. Germline trimming cut 5 bases from V and 6 bases from J; bases unmatched to any gene: 9. CDR3 length: 16 amino acids. The CDR3 bases are TGTGCCACCAGTGTCCGCGGGACAGGGGGCAAGAATGGCTACACCTTC. Translation gives CATSVRGTGGKNGYTF.

The V call is TRBV12-5, the J call TRBJ1-2; 11 bases fit TRBD1. CDR1 is LGHNT, CDR2 FRNRAP, per germline. The CDR3 spans 15 residues. With 1 base clipped from V and 8 bases from J, the junction kept 6 bases outside the gene matches. CDR3 sequence: CASGLAGTGGRGYTF. The CDR3, as DNA: TGTGCTAGTGGTTTGGCCGGGACAGGGGGACGAGGCTACACCTTC.

The J gene is TRBJ2-1, the V gene TRBV7-3; 7 positions agree with TRBD2. The CDR3 loop spans 14 amino acids. After removal of 4 bases from V and 5 bases from J, the junction contained 5 bases not matched to a gene. Germline V lookup: CDR1 SGHTA, CDR2 FQGTGA. CDR3 nucleotide sequence: TGTGCCAGCAGCTGGGCGGGAGTGGACAATGAGCAGTTCTTC. Amino acids: CASSWAGVDNEQFF. Complete variable domain (other parts from reference TRBV7-3 and TRBJ2-1): GAGVSQTPSNKVTEKGKYVELRCDPISGHTALYWYRQSLGQGPEFLIYFQGTGAADDSGLPNDRFFAVRPEGSVSTLKIQRTERGDSAVYLCASSWAGVDNEQFFGPGTRLTVL.

The rearrangement uses TRBV10-2 and TRBJ2-6, with D perhaps TRBD1 (6 bases). Per germline, CDR1 WSHSY and CDR2 SAAADI. Trimming removed 3 bases at V and 0 bases at J, with 9 bases between. This CDR3 comprises 16 residues. The CDR3 reads CASSDQGYSGANVLTF. DNA of the CDR3: TGCGCCAGCAGTGATCAGGGGTACTCTGGGGCCAACGTCCTGACTTTC.